This entry lists 17 T cell receptor beta chains sequenced from one sample in a study of T-cell memory formation after mild COVID-19. TCRdb re-analysed the 5' RACE reads in MiXCR, keeping a single row per CDR3 protein. Seen here are around 250,000 distinct CDR3 sequences, 15% to 20% observed once, and the top ten hold 20% to 25%. Sequenced input: PBMCs or a T cell subset sorted from them (not recorded which). The receptors here all came from a man younger than 30 who had mild COVID-19 (a few samples of this study predate the infection). Cell type and time point are not known.

This clonotype has a count of ten or more. J is TRBJ2-2 and V is TRBV4-3, with 7 positions matching TRBD1. The CDR3 is made up of 13 amino acids. Germline V gives CDR1 LGHNA, CDR2 YSLEER. J lost 9 bases, V lost 4 bases, and 5 bases had no gene match. The chain's CDR3 is CASSRQGNRELFF. CDR3 DNA: TGCGCCAGCAGCCGACAGGGCAACCGGGAGCTGTTTTTT.

There are a few counts of this clonotype. The genes are TRBV5-6 and TRBJ2-3, with TRBD2 as a possible D gene (6 bases). Between the trimmed V and J ends, which lost 4 bases and 8 bases, there was a span of 14 bases. The CDR3 has 13 amino acids. Germline CDR1 and CDR2: SGHDT and YYEEEE. CDR3 residues: CASSPGLSGTQYF. The CDR3, as DNA: TGTGCCAGCAGCCCGGGACTCAGCGGTACGCAGTATTTT.

The V gene is TRBV7-2, the J gene TRBJ1-2, with 8 bases that match TRBD1. CDR1 and CDR2 (germline): SGHTA, FQGNSA. The J segment lost 0 bases and the V segment lost 2 bases, leaving 5 bases of the junction unmatched. The CDR3 spans 16 residues. Here the CDR3 reads CASSLSGQGPNYGYTF. For the CDR3, the DNA is TGTGCCAGCAGCTTATCAGGACAGGGTCCTAACTATGGCTACACCTTC.

The chain has TRBV7-2 and TRBJ1-6; D possibly corresponds to TRBD1 (5 bases). Per germline, CDR1 SGHTA and CDR2 FQGNSA. CDR3 size: 16 residues. The V end was cut by 3 bases, the J end by 7 bases, with 16 bases between. DNA of the CDR3: TGTGCCAGCAGCTTGGGGCTAGGTTCGGGCAATTCACCCCTCCACTTT. Its protein is CASSLGLGSGNSPLHF.

This clonotype came up a few times. The chain combines TRBV18 with TRBJ1-5; no reliable D call. V was trimmed by 5 bases and J by 1 base, leaving 6 bases between them. The CDR3 sequence is 13 residues long. Germline V gene sequence: CDR1 KGHSH, CDR2 LQKENI. The CDR3 sequence: CASSTDSNQPQHF. The CDR3 bases are TGTGCCAGCTCAACGGACAGCAATCAGCCCCAGCATTTT. The full variable domain, rest sourced from reference TRBV18 and TRBJ1-5, is NAGVMQNPRHLVRRRGQEARLRCSPMKGHSHVYWYRQLPEEGLKFMVYLQKENIIDESGMPKERFSAEFPKEGPSILRIQQVVRGDSAAYFCASSTDSNQPQHFGDGTRLSIL.

This chain uses TRBV5-1 with TRBJ2-1; perhaps TRBD2 as D (6 bases). V was trimmed by 4 bases and J by 7 bases, leaving 18 bases between them. The CDR3 consists of 15 residues. Germline lookup yields CDR1 SGHRS and CDR2 YFSETQ. CDR3 in amino acids: CASSLPRTEGNEQFF. The CDR3 coding sequence is TGCGCCAGCAGCCTACCGAGGACGGAGGGAAATGAGCAGTTCTTC.

This clonotype appeared a few times. The chain has TRBV21-1 and TRBJ2-3; no check of the table's D call, TRBD2, against the DNA was made. TRBV21-1 is assigned pseudogene status. The CDR3 loop spans 15 amino acids. For the CDR3, the DNA is TGTGCCTCCTGTGGAGGAGGGTTAAGGATGGATACGCAGTATTTT. Translated, it gives CASCGGGLRMDTQYF.

This clonotype was counted between two and nine times. The rearrangement uses TRBV6-1 and TRBJ2-7; the D call may be TRBD1 or TRBD2 (5 bases each). V lost 3 bases to trimming and J lost 4 bases, with 13 bases between them. The V gene's germline CDR1 is MNHNS and CDR2 SASEGT. This CDR3 comprises 14 residues. The CDR3 loop reads CASSDRDGQYEQYF. The DNA for the CDR3 is TGTGCCAGCAGTGACCGGGACGGCCAATACGAGCAGTACTTC.

This clonotype appeared a few times. The V gene is TRBV21-1, the J gene TRBJ1-6; no check of the table's D call, TRBD1, against the DNA was made. TRBV21-1 is a known pseudogene. The CDR3 totals 17 residues. The CDR3 DNA is TGTGCCAGCAGCAAAGGAGTCAAGGACAGGGCCGGGGGACCCCTCCACTTT. The encoded protein is CASSKGVKDRAGGPLHF.

This clonotype was recorded at least ten times. The chain couples TRBV5-1 to TRBJ2-7; 12 bases are shared with TRBD2. This CDR3 has 19 amino acids. J lost 3 bases, V lost 3 bases, and 16 bases had no gene match. CDR1 is SGHRS and CDR2 is YFSETQ in the germline V gene. The CDR3 DNA reads TGCGCCAGCAGCTCCCACAGGAGACTAGCGGGGGACCTTGGCTACGAGCAGTACGTC. Protein sequence: CASSSHRRLAGDLGYEQYV.

The V and J genes are TRBV5-1 and TRBJ1-2; D gene uncertain. Germline V gene sequence: CDR1 SGHRS, CDR2 YFSETQ. The CDR3 extends over 15 amino acids. The germline V and J ends were trimmed by 1 base and 6 bases, with 16 bases remaining between them. The CDR3 spells CASSLSGRVRDGYTF. DNA of the CDR3: TGCGCCAGCAGCTTGTCAGGTCGGGTGAGGGATGGCTACACCTTC.

This clonotype was counted only a few times. The chain recombines TRBV6-5 with TRBJ1-1; D gene uncertain. Germline V CDR1 and CDR2: MNHEY, SVGAGI. This CDR3 is built from 13 residues. V lost 5 bases and J lost 1, with 8 bases in between. The CDR3, as DNA: TGTGCCAGCAGTGCGGTAAGGAACACTGAAGCTTTCTTT. Protein product: CASSAVRNTEAFF.

This clonotype was counted between two and nine times. V usage is TRBV5-4 and J usage is TRBJ1-1; weak D call: TRBD1 (6 bases). The ends were cut back, 0 bases at V and 3 bases at J, with 6 bases in the middle. The CDR3 runs to 13 residues. Germline CDR1 is SGHNT and CDR2 is YYREEE (reference sequence). In nucleotides, the CDR3 is TGTGCCAGCAGCTTGGGACAGGACACTGAAGCTTTCTTT. Translated: CASSLGQDTEAFF.

J is TRBJ1-5 and V is TRBV5-1; D unclear. This CDR3 contains 14 residues. V was clipped by 3 bases and J by 3 bases, with 10 bases between them. Per germline, CDR1 SGHRS and CDR2 YFSETQ. CDR3 loop: CASSCPAHNQPQHF. The CDR3 coding sequence is TGCGCCAGCAGCTGTCCGGCACACAATCAGCCCCAGCATTTT. The whole variable domain, filled in from reference TRBV5-1 and TRBJ1-5, reads KAGVTQTPRYLIKTRGQQVTLSCSPISGHRSVSWYQQTPGQGLQFLFEYFSETQRNKGNFPGRFSGRQFSNSRSEMNVSTLELGDSALYLCASSCPAHNQPQHFGDGTRLSIL.

The table lists this clonotype with many counts. The chain employs TRBV12-3 or TRBV12-4 and TRBJ1-1, with D unresolved. V was trimmed by 3 bases and J by 0 bases, leaving 5 bases between them. The length of the CDR3 is 13 residues. The CDR3: CASSFGLNTEAFF. In DNA, the CDR3 is TGTGCCAGCAGTTTCGGTTTGAACACTGAAGCTTTCTTT.

This clonotype occurred many times. The chain couples TRBV6-6 to TRBJ2-2; D gene unclear. Germline V gene lookup returns CDR1 MNHNY and CDR2 SVGAGI (reference sequence). CDR3 length equals 15 residues. V lost 5 bases, J lost 4 bases, and 14 bases lay in between. CDR3 DNA sequence: TGTGCCAGCAGTCCTGCGACCCGGAGCACCGGGGAGCTGTTTTTT. This encodes CASSPATRSTGELFF.

The rearrangement links TRBV12-3 or TRBV12-4 to TRBJ2-2, with a tentative D call TRBD2 (6 bases). CDR3 length: 14 residues. V lost 3 bases to trimming and J lost 4 bases, with 9 bases between them. The CDR3 protein is CASSFGGSTGELFF. Written as DNA, the CDR3 is TGTGCCAGCAGTTTCGGGGGAAGCACCGGGGAGCTGTTTTTT.